A selection of T cell receptor beta chains follows, all from one sample in a study of T cell repertoires in cytomegalovirus infection. TCRdb itself ran the reads through MiXCR, one entry per CDR3 protein. The profile shows 200,000 to 250,000 distinct CDR3 sequences, approximately 13% of them singletons. Sequenced input: PBMCs. The receptor set was obtained from a human donor in good health (CMV status not recorded). Some clones in this sample may be carry-over from other donors' samples. The CDR3 runs from the conserved cysteine through the conserved F or W. The D gene is left open where the match is weak. Clone size is shown for a subset of rows, as once, few, many or a class of expanded clone.

v_gene	d_gene	abundance	j_gene	CDR3nt	CDR3aa
TRBV12-3/TRBV12-4	.	.	TRBJ2-3	TGTGCCAGCAGTTTAGGGACAGCGATCCCGGATACGCAGTATTTT	CASSLGTAIPDTQYF
TRBV20-1	TRBD2	.	TRBJ2-1	TGCAGTGCTAGAGATCGGGTAGCGGGAGTAAAATACAATGAGCAGTTCTTC	CSARDRVAGVKYNEQFF
TRBV7-8	.	many	TRBJ1-2	TGTGCCAGCAGCTTAGTTCCGGGGGTCGAGGGCTACACCTTC	CASSLVPGVEGYTF
TRBV7-2	TRBD1	many	TRBJ2-5	TGTGCCAGCAGCTCCCAATCTACAGGGGAAGAGACCCAGTACTTC	CASSSQSTGEETQYF
TRBV7-8	.	many	TRBJ2-5	TGTGCCAGCAGCTTTCCGAGGGGCTTTAGGGAGACCCAGTACTTC	CASSFPRGFRETQYF
TRBV4-2	TRBD2	.	TRBJ2-5	TGTGCCAGAAGCCAAGATGTGGGGGGGAAAGAGACCCAGTACTTC	CARSQDVGGKETQYF
TRBV28	TRBD1	many	TRBJ2-7	TGTGCCAGCGCAGGGGGCTTGGGCGAGCAGTACTTC	CASAGGLGEQYF
TRBV28	.	.	TRBJ1-1	TGTGCCAGCACGATGGGACGGAGGGGGGCTGAAGCTTTCTTT	CASTMGRRGAEAFF
TRBV19	TRBD1	many	TRBJ2-7	TGTGCCAGTAGTATAGACGGACAGGGGGCGGCTAACTCGGCCTACGAGCAGTACTTC	CASSIDGQGAANSAYEQYF
TRBV7-2	TRBD1	many	TRBJ1-1	TGTGCCAGCAGCCAGGACAGGGGGTATGTGAACACTGAAGCTTTCTTT	CASSQDRGYVNTEAFF
TRBV11-2	.	many	TRBJ2-1	TGTGCCAGCAGCCCGTCAAGTGGCTACTCACCCTTCAATGAGCAGTTCTTC	CASSPSSGYSPFNEQFF
TRBV19	.	many	TRBJ2-7	TGTGCCAGCAGCCCCGGTTACGAGCAGTACTTC	CASSPGYEQYF
TRBV29-1	.	few	TRBJ2-3	TGCAGCGCAAAACAGGGCGTGGGCCACCTCGGGGATACGCAGTATTTT	CSAKQGVGHLGDTQYF
TRBV28	.	.	TRBJ1-1	TGTGCCAGCAGTTTAATCCGGGGGATGAACACTGAAGCTTTCTTT	CASSLIRGMNTEAFF
TRBV5-1	.	.	TRBJ2-7	TGCGCCAGCAGCCCGGACCCGGAAGACGAGCAGTACTTC	CASSPDPEDEQYF
TRBV7-2	TRBD2	many	TRBJ2-3	TGTGCCAGCAGCGTAAGCGGGGGGGCGGATACGCAGTATTTT	CASSVSGGADTQYF
TRBV6-2/TRBV6-3	.	.	TRBJ2-3	TGTGCCAGCAGGACCGGGACGTACACAGATACGCAGTATTTT	CASRTGTYTDTQYF
TRBV7-2	.	many	TRBJ2-5	TGTGCCAGCAGCTTAATTGGGGGGCGCAGAGTCCAAGAGACCCAGTACTTC	CASSLIGGRRVQETQYF
TRBV20-1	.	.	TRBJ1-1	TGCAGTGCTCCCCGGACAGAAAAGGCTGAAGCTTTCTTT	CSAPRTEKAEAFF
TRBV2	.	few	TRBJ1-5	TGTGCCAGCAGTGAAAGGACAGATCAGCCCCAGCATTTT	CASSERTDQPQHF
TRBV6-1	TRBD2	many	TRBJ2-3	TGTGCCAGCAGAGGTACCTCGGGACTAGCGGGAGTTGGTGATACGCAGTATTTT	CASRGTSGLAGVGDTQYF
TRBV7-2	TRBD2	many	TRBJ2-2	TGTGCCAGCAGCCCAGTGACGACTAGCGGGAGGGCCGGGGAGCTGTTTTTT	CASSPVTTSGRAGELFF